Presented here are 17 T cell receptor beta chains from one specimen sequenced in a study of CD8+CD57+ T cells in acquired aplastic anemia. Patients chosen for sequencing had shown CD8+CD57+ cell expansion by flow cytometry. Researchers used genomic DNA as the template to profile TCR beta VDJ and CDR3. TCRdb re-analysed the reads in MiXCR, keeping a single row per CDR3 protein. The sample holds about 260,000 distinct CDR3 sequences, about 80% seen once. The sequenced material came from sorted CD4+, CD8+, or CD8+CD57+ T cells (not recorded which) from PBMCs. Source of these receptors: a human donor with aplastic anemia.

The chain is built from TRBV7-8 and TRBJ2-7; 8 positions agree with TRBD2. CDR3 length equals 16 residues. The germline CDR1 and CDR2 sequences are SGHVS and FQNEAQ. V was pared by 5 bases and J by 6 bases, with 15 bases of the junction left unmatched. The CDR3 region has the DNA TGTGCCAGCAGCATACCGGGAGGGCCCAACCCGGCCGAGCAGTACGTC. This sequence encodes CASSIPGGPNPAEQYV.

The CDR3 spells CASSLLGGTGTEAFF. Written as DNA, the CDR3 is TGTGCCAGCAGCCTCCTTGGGGGCACGGGCACTGAAGCTTTCTTT. J is TRBJ1-1 and V is TRBV9, with TRBD1 as a possible D gene (6 bases). Trimming pared 4 bases from V and 4 bases from J, leaving 17 bases between. Germline-derived CDR1 and CDR2 are SGDLS and YYNGEE. The CDR3 runs 15 residues.

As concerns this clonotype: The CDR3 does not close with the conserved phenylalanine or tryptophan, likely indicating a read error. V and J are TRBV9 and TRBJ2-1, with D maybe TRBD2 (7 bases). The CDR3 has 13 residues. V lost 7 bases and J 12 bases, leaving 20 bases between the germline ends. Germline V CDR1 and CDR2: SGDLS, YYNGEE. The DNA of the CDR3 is TGTGCCAGCGGCGATGGGGGGGGCGATGCGCAGTTCGTC. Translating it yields CASGDGGGDAQFV.

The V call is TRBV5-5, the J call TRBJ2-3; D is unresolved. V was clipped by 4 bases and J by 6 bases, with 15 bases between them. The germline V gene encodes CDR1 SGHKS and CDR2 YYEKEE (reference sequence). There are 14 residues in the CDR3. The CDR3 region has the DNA TGTGCCAGCAGCCCCGCACAGAGTCCCGATACGCAGTATTTT. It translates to CASSPAQSPDTQYF.

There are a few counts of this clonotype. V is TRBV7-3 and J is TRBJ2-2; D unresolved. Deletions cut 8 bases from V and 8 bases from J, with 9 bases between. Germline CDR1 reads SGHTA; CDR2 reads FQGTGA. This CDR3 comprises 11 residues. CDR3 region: CASGLQGELFF. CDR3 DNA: TGTGCCAGCGGCCTACAAGGGGAGCTGTTTTTT.

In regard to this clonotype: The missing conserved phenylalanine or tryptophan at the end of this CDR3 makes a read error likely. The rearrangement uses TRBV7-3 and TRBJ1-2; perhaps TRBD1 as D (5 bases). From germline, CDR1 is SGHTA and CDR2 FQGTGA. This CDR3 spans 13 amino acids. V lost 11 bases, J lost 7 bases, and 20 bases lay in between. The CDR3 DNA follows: TGTGCCGCCACGCGGGGGAGGGCGGGTGGCTACACCTTG. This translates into CAATRGRAGGYTL.

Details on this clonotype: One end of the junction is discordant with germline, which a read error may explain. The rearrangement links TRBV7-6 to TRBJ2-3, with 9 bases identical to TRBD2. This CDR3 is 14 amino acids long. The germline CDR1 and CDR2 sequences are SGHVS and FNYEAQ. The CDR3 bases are TGTGCCAGCAGCCAAAGACTAGCGGAATACAATGAGCATTTT. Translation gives CASSQRLAEYNEHF.

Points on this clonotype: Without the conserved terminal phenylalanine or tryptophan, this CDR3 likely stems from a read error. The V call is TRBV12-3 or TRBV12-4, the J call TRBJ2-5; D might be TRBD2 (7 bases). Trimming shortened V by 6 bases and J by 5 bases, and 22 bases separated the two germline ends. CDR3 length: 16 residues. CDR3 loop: CASSSELAGARETQYL. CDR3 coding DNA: TGTGCCAGCAGCTCAGAATTGGCGGGGGCGAGGGAGACCCAGTACCTC.

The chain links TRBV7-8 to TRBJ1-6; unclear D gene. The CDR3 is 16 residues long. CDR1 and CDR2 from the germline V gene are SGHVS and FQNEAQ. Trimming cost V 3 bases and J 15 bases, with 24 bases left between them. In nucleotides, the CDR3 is TGTGCCAGCAGCTTGGCGGAAGGCCCCGATACTCAGTACCTCCACTTT. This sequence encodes CASSLAEGPDTQYLHF.

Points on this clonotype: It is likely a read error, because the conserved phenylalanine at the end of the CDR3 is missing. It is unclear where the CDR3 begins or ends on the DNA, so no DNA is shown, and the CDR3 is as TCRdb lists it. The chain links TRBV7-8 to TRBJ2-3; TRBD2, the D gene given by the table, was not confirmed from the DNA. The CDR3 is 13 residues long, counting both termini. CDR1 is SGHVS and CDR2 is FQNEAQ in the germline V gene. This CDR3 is CASSVGPTGTALS.

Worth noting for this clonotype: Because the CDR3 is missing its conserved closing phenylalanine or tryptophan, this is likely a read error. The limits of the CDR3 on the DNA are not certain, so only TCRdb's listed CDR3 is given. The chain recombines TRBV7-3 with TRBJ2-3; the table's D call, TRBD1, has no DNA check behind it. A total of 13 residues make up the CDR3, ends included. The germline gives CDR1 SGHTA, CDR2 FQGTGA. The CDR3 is CASSPGGTWTQTQ.

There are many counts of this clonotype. The CDR3 nucleotides are TGTGCCTGGACAGTAGCGAACACCGGGGAGCTGTTTTTT. Translating gives CAWTVANTGELFF. The gene calls are TRBV30 and TRBJ2-2; D is unresolved. CDR1 GTSNPN and CDR2 SVGIG come from the germline V gene (reference sequence). V was cut by 4 bases and J by 0 bases, with 6 bases left in between. The CDR3 spans 13 residues.

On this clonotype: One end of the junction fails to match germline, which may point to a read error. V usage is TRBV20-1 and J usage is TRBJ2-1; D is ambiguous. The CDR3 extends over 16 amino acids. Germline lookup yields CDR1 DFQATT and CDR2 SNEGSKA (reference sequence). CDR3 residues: CSARARLGRMSNEQLF. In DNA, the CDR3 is TGCAGTGCTAGAGCACGGTTGGGAAGAATGTCGAATGAGCAGCTCTTC.

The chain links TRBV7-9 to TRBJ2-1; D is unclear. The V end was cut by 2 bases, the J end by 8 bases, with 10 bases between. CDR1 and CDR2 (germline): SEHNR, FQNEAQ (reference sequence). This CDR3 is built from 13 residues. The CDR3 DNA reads TGTGCCAGCAGCTTAACCAGGTCCGATGAGCAGTTCTTC. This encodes CASSLTRSDEQFF.

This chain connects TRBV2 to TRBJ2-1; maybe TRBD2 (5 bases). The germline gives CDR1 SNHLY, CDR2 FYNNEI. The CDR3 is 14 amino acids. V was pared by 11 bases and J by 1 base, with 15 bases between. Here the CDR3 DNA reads TGTGCCTCGGGCCGGGGTAGGTCCTACAATGAGCAGTTCTTC. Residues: CASGRGRSYNEQFF.

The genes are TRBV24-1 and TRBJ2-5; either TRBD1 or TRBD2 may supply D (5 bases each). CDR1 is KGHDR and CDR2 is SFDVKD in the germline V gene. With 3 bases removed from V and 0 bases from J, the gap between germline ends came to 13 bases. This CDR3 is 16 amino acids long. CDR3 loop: CATSDTGTPYQETQYF. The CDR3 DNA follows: TGTGCCACCAGTGATACCGGGACCCCGTACCAAGAGACCCAGTACTTC.

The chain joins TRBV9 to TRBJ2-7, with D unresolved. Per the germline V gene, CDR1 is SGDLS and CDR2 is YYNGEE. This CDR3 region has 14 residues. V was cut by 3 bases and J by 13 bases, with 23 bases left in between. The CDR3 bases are TGTGCCAGCAGCGGAGGTTCCGATACGCACTATTTTTACTTC. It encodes CASSGGSDTHYFYF.